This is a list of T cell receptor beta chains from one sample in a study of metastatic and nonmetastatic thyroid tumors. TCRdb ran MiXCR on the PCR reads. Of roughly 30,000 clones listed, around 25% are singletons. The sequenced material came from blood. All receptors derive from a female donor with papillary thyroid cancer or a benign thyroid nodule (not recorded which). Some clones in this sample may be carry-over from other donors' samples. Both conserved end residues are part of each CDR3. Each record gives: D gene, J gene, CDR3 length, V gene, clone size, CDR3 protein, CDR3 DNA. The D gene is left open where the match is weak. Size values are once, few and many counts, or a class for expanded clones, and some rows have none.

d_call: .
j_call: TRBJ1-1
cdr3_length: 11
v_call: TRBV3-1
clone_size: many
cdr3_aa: CASSSDTEAFF
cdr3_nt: TGTGCCAGCAGCTCAGACACTGAAGCTTTCTTT

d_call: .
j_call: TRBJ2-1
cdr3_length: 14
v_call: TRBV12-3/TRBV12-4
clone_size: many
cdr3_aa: CASSLSGQHNEQFF
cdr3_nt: TGTGCCAGCAGTTTATCGGGACAACACAATGAGCAGTTCTTC

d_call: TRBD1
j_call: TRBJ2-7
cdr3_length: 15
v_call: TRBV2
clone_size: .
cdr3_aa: CASRGTGTGGYEQYF
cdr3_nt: TGTGCCAGCAGGGGTACCGGGACAGGGGGCTACGAGCAGTACTTC

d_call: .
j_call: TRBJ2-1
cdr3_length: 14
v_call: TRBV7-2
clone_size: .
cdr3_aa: CASSLAEGANEQFF
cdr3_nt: TGTGCCAGCAGCTTAGCGGAGGGTGCAAATGAGCAGTTCTTC

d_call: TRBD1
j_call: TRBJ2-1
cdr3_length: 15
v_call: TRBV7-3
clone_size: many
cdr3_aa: CASSFGQGMLNEQFF
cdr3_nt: TGTGCCAGCAGCTTTGGACAGGGGATGTTGAATGAGCAGTTCTTC

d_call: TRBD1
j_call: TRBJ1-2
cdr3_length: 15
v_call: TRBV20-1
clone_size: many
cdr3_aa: CSATIGTGGSYGYTF
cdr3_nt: TGCAGTGCAACCATCGGGACAGGGGGCTCCTATGGCTACACCTTC

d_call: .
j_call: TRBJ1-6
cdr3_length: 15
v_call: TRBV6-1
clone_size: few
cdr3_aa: CASSEGLLYDSPLHF
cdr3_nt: TGTGCCAGCAGTGAAGGCCTTCTTTATGATTCACCCCTCCACTTT

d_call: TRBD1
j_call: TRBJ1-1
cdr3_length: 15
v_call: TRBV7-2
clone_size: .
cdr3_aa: CASSLQGQGPLEAFF
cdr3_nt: TGTGCCAGCAGCTTACAGGGACAGGGGCCTTTAGAAGCTTTCTTT

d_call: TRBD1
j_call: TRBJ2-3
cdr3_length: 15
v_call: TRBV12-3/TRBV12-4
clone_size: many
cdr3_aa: CASSFQGASTDTQYF
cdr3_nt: TGTGCCAGCAGTTTCCAGGGGGCAAGTACAGATACGCAGTATTTT

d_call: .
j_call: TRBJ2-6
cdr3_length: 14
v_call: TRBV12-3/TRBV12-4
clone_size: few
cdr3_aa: CASNSGAGANALTF
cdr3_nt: TGTGCCAGCAACAGTGGCGCTGGGGCCAACGCCCTGACTTTC

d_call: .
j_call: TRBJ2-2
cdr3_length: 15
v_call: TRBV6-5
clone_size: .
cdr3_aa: CASSYLPGVAGELSF
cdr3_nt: TGTGCCAGCAGTTACCTACCCGGGGTGGCCGGGGAGCTGTCTTTT

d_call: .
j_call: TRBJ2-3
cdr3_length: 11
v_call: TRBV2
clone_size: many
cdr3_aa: CASKYSDTQYF
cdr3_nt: TGTGCCAGTAAATATTCAGATACGCAGTATTTT

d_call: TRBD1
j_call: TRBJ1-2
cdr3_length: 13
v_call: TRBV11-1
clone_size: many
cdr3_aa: CASSFGQGPGYTF
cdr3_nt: TGTGCCAGCAGTTTTGGACAGGGTCCTGGCTACACCTTC